This T cell receptor beta chain came from a study of CD8+ T cells in alopecia areata. Extraction and reverse transcription of RNA yielded cDNA as the sequencing template. The method was immunoSEQ multiplex PCR; TCRdb's version includes in-frame clones alone and lacks a portion of them. The table lists roughly 250,000 clones, roughly 69% of them singletons. This clone was found a few times. The germline gives CDR1 SQVTM, CDR2 ANQGSEA. V was clipped by 5 bases and J by 4 bases, with 9 bases between them. CDR3 length equals 12 residues. The rearrangement uses TRBV29-1 and TRBJ1-5; D possibly corresponds to TRBD1 (6 bases). This clonotype was sampled from a human donor with alopecia areata. The source material was CD4+ T cells sorted from blood, sampled at week 0. The CDR3 spells CSVIQGNQPQHF. CDR3 nucleotide sequence: TGCAGCGTTATACAGGGAAATCAGCCCCAGCATTTT.